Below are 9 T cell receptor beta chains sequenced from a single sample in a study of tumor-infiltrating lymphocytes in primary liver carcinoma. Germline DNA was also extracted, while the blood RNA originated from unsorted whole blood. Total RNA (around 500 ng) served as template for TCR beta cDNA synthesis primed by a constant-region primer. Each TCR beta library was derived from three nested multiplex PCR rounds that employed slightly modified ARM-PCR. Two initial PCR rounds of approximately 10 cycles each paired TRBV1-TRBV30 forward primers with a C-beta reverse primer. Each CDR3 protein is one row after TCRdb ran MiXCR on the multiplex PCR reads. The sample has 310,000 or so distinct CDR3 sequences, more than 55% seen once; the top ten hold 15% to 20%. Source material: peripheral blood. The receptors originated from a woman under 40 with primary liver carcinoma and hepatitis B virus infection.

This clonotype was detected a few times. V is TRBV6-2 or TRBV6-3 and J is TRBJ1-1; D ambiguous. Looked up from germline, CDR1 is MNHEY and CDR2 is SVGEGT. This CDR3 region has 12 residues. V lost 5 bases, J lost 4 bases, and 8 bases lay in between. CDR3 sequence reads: CASSGGGTEAFF. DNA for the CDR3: TGTGCCAGCAGTGGCGGCGGCACTGAAGCTTTCTTT.

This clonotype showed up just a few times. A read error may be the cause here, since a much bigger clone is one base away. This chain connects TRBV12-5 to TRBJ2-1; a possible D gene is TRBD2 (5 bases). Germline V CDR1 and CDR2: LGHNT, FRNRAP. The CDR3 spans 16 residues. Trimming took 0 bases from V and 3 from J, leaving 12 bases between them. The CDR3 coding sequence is TGTGCTAGTGGTTTGGTACTTGGACGGGGCTACAATGAGCAGTTCTTC. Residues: CASGLVLGRGYNEQFF.

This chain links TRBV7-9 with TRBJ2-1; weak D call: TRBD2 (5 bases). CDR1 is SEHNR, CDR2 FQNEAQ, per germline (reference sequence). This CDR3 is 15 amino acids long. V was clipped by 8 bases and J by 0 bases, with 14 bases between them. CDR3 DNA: TGTGCCAGCCTCTCGGTGGGGAGCTCCTACAATGAGCAGTTCTTC. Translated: CASLSVGSSYNEQFF. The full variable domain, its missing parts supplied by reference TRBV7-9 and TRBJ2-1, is DTGVSQNPRHKITKRGQNVTFRCDPISEHNRLYWYRQTLGQGPEFLTYFQNEAQLEKSRLLSDRFSAERPKGSFSTLEIQRTEQGDSAMYLCASLSVGSSYNEQFFGPGTRLTVL.

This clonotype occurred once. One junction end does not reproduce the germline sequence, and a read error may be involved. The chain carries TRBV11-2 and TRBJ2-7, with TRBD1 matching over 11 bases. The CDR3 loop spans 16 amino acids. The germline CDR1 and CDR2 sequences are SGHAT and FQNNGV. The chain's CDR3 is CASGLLEWDRGYEQCF. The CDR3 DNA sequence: TGTGCCAGCGGCTTACTGGAGTGGGACAGGGGGTACGAGCAGTGCTTC.

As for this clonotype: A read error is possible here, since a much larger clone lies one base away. The CDR3 nucleotides are TGCAGCATTGAGCGGGATTTGGGCAATGAGCAGTTCTTC. This sequence encodes CSIERDLGNEQFF. This rearrangement joins TRBV29-1 to TRBJ2-1; 7 nucleotides agree with TRBD2. Germline V CDR1 and CDR2: SQVTM, ANQGSEA. The length of the CDR3 is 13 residues.

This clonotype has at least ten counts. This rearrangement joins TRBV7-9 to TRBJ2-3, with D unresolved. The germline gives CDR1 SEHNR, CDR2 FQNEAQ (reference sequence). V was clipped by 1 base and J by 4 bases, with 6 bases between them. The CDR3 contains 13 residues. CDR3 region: CASSLEGSDTQYF. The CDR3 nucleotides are TGTGCCAGCAGCTTAGAGGGATCAGATACGCAGTATTTT.

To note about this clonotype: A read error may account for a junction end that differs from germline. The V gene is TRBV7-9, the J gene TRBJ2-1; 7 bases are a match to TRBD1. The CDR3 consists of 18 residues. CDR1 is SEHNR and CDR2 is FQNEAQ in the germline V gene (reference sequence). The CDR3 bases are TGTGCCAGCAGCTCGGGAAGTTTAACAGGGGTAGAAGACAATGGGCAGTTCTTC. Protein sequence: CASSSGSLTGVEDNGQFF.

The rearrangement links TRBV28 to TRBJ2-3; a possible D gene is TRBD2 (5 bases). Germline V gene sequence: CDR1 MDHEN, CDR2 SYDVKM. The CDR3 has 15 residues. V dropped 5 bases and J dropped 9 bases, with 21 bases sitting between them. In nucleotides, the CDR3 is TGTGCCAGCAGTCCCCGGGCGGGTTTCTTTTTCACGCAGTATTTT. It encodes CASSPRAGFFFTQYF.

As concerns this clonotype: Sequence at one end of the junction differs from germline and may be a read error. The CDR3 region has the DNA TGTGCCAGCAGTTTAGGGCAGGGGGCCGGCTATGGCTACAGCTTC. It translates to CASSLGQGAGYGYSF. The V and J genes are TRBV12-3 or TRBV12-4 and TRBJ1-2, with 8 bases fitting TRBD1. The CDR3 consists of 15 residues.